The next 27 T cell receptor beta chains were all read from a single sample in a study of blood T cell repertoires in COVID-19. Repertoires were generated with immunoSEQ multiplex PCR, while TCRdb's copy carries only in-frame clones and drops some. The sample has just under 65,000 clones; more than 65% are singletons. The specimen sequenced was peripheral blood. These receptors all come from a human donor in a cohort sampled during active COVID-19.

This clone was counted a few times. In nucleotides, the CDR3 is TGTGCCAGCAGTTACTCGGGGCAGGGTAGCGGCTACACCTTC. Translating it yields CASSYSGQGSGYTF. The chain carries TRBV6-5 and TRBJ1-2, with D tentatively TRBD1 (5 bases). This CDR3 has 14 residues. CDR1 and CDR2 from the germline V gene are MNHEY and SVGAGI. V gave up 0 bases and J gave up 8 bases, with 13 bases separating them.

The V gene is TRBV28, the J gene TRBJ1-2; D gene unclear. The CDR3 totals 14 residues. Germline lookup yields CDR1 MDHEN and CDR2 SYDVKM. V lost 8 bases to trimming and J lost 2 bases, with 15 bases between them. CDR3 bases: TGTGCCAGCCATTCCAGTTTTAAGAACTATGGCTACACCTTC. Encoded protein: CASHSSFKNYGYTF.

CDR3 protein: CSASSRLAGGLADTQYF. CDR3 DNA: TGCAGTGCTAGTTCTAGGCTAGCGGGGGGGCTGGCAGATACGCAGTATTTT. The chain recombines TRBV20-1 with TRBJ2-3; the match to TRBD2 covers 12 bases. This CDR3 is built from 17 residues. Germline-derived CDR1 and CDR2 are DFQATT and SNEGSKA (reference sequence). The trim removed 3 bases at V and 4 bases at J, leaving 11 bases unmatched.

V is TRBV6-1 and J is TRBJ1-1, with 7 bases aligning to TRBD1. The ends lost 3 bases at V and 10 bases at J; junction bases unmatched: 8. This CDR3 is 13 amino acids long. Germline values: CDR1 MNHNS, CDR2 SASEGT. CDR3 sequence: CASSDQQGMGAFF. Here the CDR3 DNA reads TGTGCCAGCAGTGACCAACAGGGGATGGGAGCTTTCTTT.

CDR3 residues: CATRKGDATNEKLFF. The CDR3 DNA sequence: TGTGCCACTAGGAAGGGGGACGCAACTAATGAAAAACTGTTTTTT. This chain connects TRBV2 to TRBJ1-4; a possible D gene is TRBD1 (6 bases). The CDR3 extends over 15 amino acids. V was shortened by 10 bases and J by 0 bases, with 15 bases between the two germline ends. In germline, CDR1 is SNHLY, CDR2 FYNNEI.

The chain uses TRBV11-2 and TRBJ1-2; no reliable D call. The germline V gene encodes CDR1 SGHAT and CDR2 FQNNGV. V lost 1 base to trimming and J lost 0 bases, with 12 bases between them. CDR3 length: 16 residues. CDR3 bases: TGTGCCAGCAGCTTAGTGGTCGGTGGAGCTAACTATGGCTACACCTTC. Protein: CASSLVVGGANYGYTF. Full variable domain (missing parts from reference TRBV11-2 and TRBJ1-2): EAGVAQSPRYKIIEKRQSVAFWCNPISGHATLYWYQQILGQGPKLLIQFQNNGVVDDSQLPKDRFSAERLKGVDSTLKIQPAKLEDSAVYLCASSLVVGGANYGYTFGSGTRLTVV.

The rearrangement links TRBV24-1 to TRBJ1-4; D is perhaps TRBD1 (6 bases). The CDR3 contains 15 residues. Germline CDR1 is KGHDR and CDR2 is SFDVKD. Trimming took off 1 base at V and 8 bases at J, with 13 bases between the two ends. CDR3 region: CATSDFVQGGEKLFF. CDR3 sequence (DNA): TGTGCCACCAGTGATTTCGTACAGGGCGGGGAAAAACTGTTTTTT.

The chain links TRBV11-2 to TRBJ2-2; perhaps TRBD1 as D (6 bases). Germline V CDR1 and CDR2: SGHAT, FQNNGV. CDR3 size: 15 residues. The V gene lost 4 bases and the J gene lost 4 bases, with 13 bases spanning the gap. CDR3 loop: CASSSRGHSTGELFF. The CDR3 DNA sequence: TGTGCCAGCAGCTCCCGGGGACACTCCACCGGGGAGCTGTTTTTT. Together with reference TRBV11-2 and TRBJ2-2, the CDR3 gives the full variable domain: EAGVAQSPRYKIIEKRQSVAFWCNPISGHATLYWYQQILGQGPKLLIQFQNNGVVDDSQLPKDRFSAERLKGVDSTLKIQPAKLEDSAVYLCASSSRGHSTGELFFGEGSRLTVL.

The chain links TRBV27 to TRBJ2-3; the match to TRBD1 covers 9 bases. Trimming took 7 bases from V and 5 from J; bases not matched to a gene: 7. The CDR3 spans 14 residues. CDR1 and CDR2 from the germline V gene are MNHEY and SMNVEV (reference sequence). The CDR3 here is CASMGTGRGDTQYF. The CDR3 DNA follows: TGTGCCAGCATGGGGACAGGGCGAGGAGATACGCAGTATTTT.

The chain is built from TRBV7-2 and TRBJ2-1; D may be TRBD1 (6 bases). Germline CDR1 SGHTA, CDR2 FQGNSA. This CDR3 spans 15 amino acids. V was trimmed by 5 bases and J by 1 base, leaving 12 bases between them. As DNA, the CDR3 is TGTGCCAGCAGCCCGGCCCAGGGGTCCTACAATGAGCAGTTCTTC. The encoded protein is CASSPAQGSYNEQFF.

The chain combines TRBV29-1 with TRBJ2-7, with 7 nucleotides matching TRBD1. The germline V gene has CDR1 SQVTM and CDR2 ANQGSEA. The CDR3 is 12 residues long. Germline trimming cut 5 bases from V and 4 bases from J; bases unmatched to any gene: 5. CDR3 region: CSVRQGEYEQYF. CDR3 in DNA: TGCAGCGTTCGGCAGGGGGAGTACGAGCAGTACTTC.

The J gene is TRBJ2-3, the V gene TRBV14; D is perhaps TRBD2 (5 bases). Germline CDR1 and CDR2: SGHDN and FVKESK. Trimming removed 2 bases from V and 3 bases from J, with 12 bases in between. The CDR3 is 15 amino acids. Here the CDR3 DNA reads TGTGCCAGCAGCCAACAACTAGTAACAACAGATACGCAGTATTTT. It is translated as CASSQQLVTTDTQYF.

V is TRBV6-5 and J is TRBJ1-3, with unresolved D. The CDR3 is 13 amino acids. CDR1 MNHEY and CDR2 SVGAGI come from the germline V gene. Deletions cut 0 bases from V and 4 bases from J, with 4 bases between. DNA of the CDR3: TGTGCCAGCAGTTACTCGGAGGGAAACACCATATATTTT. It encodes CASSYSEGNTIYF.

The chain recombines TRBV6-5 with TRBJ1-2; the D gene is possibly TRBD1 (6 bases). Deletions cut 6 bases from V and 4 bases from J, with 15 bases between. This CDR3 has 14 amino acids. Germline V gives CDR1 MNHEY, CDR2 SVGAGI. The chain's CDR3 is CASRGPGQAYGYTF. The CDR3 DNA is TGTGCCAGCAGGGGACCGGGACAAGCCTATGGCTACACCTTC.

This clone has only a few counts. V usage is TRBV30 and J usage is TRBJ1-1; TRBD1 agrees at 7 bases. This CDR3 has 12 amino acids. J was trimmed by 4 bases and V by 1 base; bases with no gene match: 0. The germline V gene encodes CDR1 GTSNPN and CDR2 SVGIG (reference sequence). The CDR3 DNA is TGTGCCTGGAGTGGACAGGGCACTGAAGCTTTCTTT. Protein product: CAWSGQGTEAFF. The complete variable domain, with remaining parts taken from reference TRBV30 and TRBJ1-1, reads SQTIHQWPATLVQPVGSPLSLECTVEGTSNPNLYWYRQAAGRGLQLLFYSVGIGQISSEVPQNLSASRPQDRQFILSSKKLLLSDSGFYLCAWSGQGTEAFFGQGTRLTVV.

The CDR3 region is CASSILSGAGELFF. The CDR3, as DNA: TGTGCCAGTAGTATACTTTCAGGTGCCGGGGAGCTGTTTTTT. J is TRBJ2-2 and V is TRBV19; the D is unclear. V lost 2 bases and J lost 6, with 10 bases in between. CDR1 LNHDA and CDR2 SQIVND come from the germline V gene (reference sequence). CDR3 size: 14 residues.

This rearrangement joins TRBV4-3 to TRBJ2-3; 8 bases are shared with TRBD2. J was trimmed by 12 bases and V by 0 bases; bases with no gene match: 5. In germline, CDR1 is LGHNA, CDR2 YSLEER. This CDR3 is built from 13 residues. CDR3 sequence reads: CASSQEGGGPQYF. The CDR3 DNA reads TGCGCCAGCAGCCAAGAGGGCGGGGGGCCCCAGTATTTT.

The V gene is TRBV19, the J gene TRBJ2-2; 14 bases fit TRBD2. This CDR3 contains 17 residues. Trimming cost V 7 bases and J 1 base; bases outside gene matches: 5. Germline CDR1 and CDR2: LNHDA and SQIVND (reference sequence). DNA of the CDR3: TGTGCCAGTACCGATGGACTAGCGGGGGGGAACACCGGGGAGCTGTTTTTT. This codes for CASTDGLAGGNTGELFF.

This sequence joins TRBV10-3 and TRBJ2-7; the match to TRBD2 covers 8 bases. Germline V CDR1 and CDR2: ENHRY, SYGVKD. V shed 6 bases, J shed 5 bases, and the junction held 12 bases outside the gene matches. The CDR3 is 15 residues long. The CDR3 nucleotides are TGTGCCATCAGCCTGAGCGGGGGCCGTCTCAACGAGCAGTACTTC. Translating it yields CAISLSGGRLNEQYF.

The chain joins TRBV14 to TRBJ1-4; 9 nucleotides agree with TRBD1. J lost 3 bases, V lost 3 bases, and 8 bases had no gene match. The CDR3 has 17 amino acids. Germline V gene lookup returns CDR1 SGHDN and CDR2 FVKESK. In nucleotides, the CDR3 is TGTGCCAGCAGCCAGAGACAGGGGGTTTCGGCTAATGAAAAACTGTTTTTT. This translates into CASSQRQGVSANEKLFF.

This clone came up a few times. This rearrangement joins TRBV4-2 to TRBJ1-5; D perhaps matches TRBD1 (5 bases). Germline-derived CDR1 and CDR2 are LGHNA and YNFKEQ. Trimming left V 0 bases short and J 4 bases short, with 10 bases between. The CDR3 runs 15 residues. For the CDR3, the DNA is TGTGCCAGCAGCCAAGATCAGGGTTCGAATCAGCCCCAGCATTTT. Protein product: CASSQDQGSNQPQHF.

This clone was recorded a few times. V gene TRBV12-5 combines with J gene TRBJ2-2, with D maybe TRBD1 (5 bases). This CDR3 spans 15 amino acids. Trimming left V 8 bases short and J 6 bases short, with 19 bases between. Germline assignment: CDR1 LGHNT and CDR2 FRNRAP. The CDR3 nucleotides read TGTGCTAGTTCCCAAGGCCAGGGCGTCCCCGGGGAGCTGTTTTTT. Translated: CASSQGQGVPGELFF. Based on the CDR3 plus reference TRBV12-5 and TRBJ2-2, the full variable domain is DARVTQTPRHKVTEMGQEVTMRCQPILGHNTVFWYRQTMMQGLELLAYFRNRAPLDDSGMPKDRFSAEMPDATLATLKIQPSEPRDSAVYFCASSQGQGVPGELFFGEGSRLTVL.

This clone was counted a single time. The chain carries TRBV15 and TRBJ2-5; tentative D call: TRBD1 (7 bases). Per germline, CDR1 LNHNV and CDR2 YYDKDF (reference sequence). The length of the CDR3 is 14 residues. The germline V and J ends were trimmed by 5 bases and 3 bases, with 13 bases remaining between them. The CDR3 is CATSGAGGKETQYF. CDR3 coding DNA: TGTGCCACCAGCGGGGCAGGGGGGAAAGAGACCCAGTACTTC.

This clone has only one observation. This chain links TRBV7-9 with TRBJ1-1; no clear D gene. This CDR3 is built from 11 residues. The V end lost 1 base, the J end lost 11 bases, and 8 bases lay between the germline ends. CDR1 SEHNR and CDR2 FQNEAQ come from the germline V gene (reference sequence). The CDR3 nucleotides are TGTGCCAGCAGCTTAGTGGGAGCTGCTTTCTTT. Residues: CASSLVGAAFF.

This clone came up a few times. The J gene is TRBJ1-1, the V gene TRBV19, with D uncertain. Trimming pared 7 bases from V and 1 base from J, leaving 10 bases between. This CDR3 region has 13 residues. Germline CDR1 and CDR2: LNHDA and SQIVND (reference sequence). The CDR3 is CASIRLGNTEAFF. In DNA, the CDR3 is TGTGCCAGTATACGTCTCGGGAACACTGAAGCTTTCTTT.

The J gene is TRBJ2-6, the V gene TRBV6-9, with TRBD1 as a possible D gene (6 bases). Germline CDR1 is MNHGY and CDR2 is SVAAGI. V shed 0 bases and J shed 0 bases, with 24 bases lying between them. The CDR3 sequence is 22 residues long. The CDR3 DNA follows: TGTGCCAGCAGTTATTCCGTTTTTGACAGGTTACCTGAATACTCTGGGGCCAACGTCCTGACTTTC. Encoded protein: CASSYSVFDRLPEYSGANVLTF.

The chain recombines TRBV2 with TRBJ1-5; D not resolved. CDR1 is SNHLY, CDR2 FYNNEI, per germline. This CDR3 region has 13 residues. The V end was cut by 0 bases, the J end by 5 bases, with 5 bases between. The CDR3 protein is CASSEANYQPQHF. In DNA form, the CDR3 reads TGTGCCAGCAGTGAAGCCAACTATCAGCCCCAGCATTTT.